This T cell receptor beta chain emerged from a study of cytomegalovirus exposure and HLA in healthy donors. The PCR was carried out with 60 Vbeta primers and 13 Jbeta primers. Sequencing was performed with immunoSEQ multiplex PCR; in TCRdb, only in-frame clones are kept and a portion is missing. The repertoire includes approximately 72,000 clones, about 66% of them detected once, and 20% to 25% sits in the top ten. Trimming left V 7 bases short and J 2 bases short, with 17 bases between. Per germline, CDR1 MNHEY and CDR2 SVGAGI. This CDR3 spans 15 amino acids. The chain is built from TRBV6-5 and TRBJ1-1; perhaps TRBD1 as D (5 bases). The TCR sequence derives from a man aged 35-49 years in good health and CMV-seropositive. The sequenced material came from PBMCs. The CDR3, as DNA: TGTGCCAGCACCCTCGAGACAGCAAGTAACACTGAAGCTTTCTTT. It encodes CASTLETASNTEAFF.